The clone carrying this T cell receptor beta chain was detected ten times or more. What it binds is not known. This specimen comes from a study of regulatory T cells in long-lasting Graves disease. General study results and limits: Under persistent disease, TRBV28, TRBJ1-2 and TRBJ2-5 were used preferentially.

Germline CDR1 reads MGHRA; CDR2 reads YSYEKL. This CDR3 spans 16 amino acids. The V end was cut by 0 bases, the J end by 3 bases, with 15 bases between. Both iRepertoire HTBI primers and Arm-PCR of CDR3 regions were used to build the TCR beta libraries. Via MiXCR, TCRdb re-called the multiplex PCR reads, giving one row per CDR3 protein. The table lists 400,000 to 500,000 distinct CDR3 sequences, around 15% of them singletons. Time point meaning: newly diagnosed GD, antithyroid drugs for less than 3 months. The TCR library was prepared using RNA isolated from PBMCs. Each patient gave approximately 8.8 milliliters of EDTA-anticoagulated peripheral blood. The same sample was also studied in work on T cells in Graves' hyperthyroidism and ophthalmopathy. That study reports: Across 18 months, stable Graves' hyperthyroidism was marked by no progression to ophthalmopathy. Most thyroid clonotypes expanded above 0.001 were also detected in blood.

The TCR comes from a woman in her late teens or twenties with Graves disease. The V and J genes are TRBV4-1 and TRBJ2-7; unclear D gene. The material was peripheral blood mononuclear cells (PBMCs), obtained at new diagnosis, from a patient treated with antithyroid drugs. CDR3 protein: CASSQDPGSKGYEQYF. Here the CDR3 DNA reads TGCGCCAGCAGCCAAGACCCTGGGTCTAAGGGCTACGAGCAGTACTTC.